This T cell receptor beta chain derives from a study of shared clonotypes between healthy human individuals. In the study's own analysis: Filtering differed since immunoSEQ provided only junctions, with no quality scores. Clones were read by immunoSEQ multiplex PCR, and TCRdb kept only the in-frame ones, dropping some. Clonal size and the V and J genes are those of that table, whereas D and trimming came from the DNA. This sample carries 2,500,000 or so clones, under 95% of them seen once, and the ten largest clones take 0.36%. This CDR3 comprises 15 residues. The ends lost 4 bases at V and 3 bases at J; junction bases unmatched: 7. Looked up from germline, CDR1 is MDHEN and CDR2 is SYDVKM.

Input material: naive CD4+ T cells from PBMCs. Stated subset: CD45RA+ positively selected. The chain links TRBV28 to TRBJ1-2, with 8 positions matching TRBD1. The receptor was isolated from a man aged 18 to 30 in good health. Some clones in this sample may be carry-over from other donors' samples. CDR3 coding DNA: TGTGCCAGCAGTTCTGCAGGGGGCGCGGACTATGGCTACACCTTC. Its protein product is CASSSAGGADYGYTF.